This T cell receptor (beta chain) derives from a study of blood T cells in healthy people across ages. Study results and caveats: Per million T cells, TCR beta diversity dropped roughly linearly as age increased.

This clonotype was picked up many times. The antigen remains unidentified. A second PCR of roughly 7 to 11 cycles used a sample-barcoded 5' primer and a J-beta primer mix. TCRdb reanalysed the 5' RACE reads using MiXCR and keeps one entry per CDR3 protein. The table records 800,000 to 950,000 distinct CDR3 sequences, approximately 35% of them present only once. The germline CDR1 and CDR2 sequences are SGHRS and YFSETQ. Trimming pared 0 bases from V and 5 bases from J, leaving 9 bases between. The CDR3 loop spans 13 amino acids. The clonotype was recovered from a man younger than 35 in good health. The chain has TRBV5-1 and TRBJ2-7, with unresolved D. Sequencing was done on a sample of blood. The CDR3, as DNA: TGCGCCAGCAGCTTGGTACCGCGCGACGAGCAGTACTTC. Encoded protein: CASSLVPRDEQYF.